This T cell receptor (beta chain) was captured in a study of blood T cell repertoires in COVID-19. Across the study: There were acute and convalescent COVID-19 samples, and they came from the United States, Italy and Spain. T cells, B-cell-depleted T cells, or PBMCs supplied cDNA or gDNA.

Recruitment covered 20 to 25 US areas and drew participants whose ages spanned roughly 18 to 100 years. The study counted Cohort 3 donors as recovered given two negative PCRs, clearance, or symptom resolution. Germline CDR1 LNHDA, CDR2 SQIVND (reference sequence). The V gene end was trimmed by 6 bases and the J gene end by 11 bases; junction bases not matched to a gene: 14. This CDR3 is 15 amino acids long. Assay: immunoSEQ multiplex PCR; the TCRdb copy retains only in-frame clones and omits some. Among a few hundred thousand clones listed, about 90% were seen once. This receptor was obtained from a woman aged 25 to 39 who had recovered from COVID-19. The sequencing sample was made of PBMCs or T cells enriched from blood (not recorded which). J is TRBJ1-5 and V is TRBV19; the match to TRBD1 covers 9 bases. CDR3 amino acids: CASRDPGQGISAQHF. The DNA of the CDR3 is TGTGCCAGTAGAGATCCGGGACAGGGAATATCGGCCCAGCATTTT.